One TCR beta chain is described in this entry. V was shortened by 2 bases and J by 5 bases, with 10 bases between the two germline ends. The CDR3 runs 12 residues. Looked up from germline, CDR1 is GTSNPN and CDR2 is SVGIG (reference sequence). The sample originates from a study of technical replicates of blood from a few donors. Assay used: immunoSEQ multiplex PCR; TCRdb lists only in-frame clones, some missing. Among tens of thousands of clones listed, roughly 92% were seen once. The V and J genes are TRBV30 and TRBJ2-7; the D gene is possibly TRBD2 (7 bases). The clonotype was recovered from a human donor in good health. The source material was T cells isolated from PBMCs. This CDR3 is CAWSRGGDEQYF. The CDR3, as DNA: TGTGCCTGGAGTAGGGGGGGGGACGAGCAGTACTTC.